Below, one TCR beta chain is given with its context. Its antigen is currently unknown. This entry comes from a study of PD-L1 blockade in urothelial cancer. The overall study: Male sex and bladder-origin urothelial cancer were recorded for about 90% of the 29 patients. T cells numbered a median of around 150,000 in the blood samples.

Whole-study findings and limits: Tumor-associated clones in blood expanded more at 3 weeks in durable-benefit patients.

The germline V gene has CDR1 MDHEN and CDR2 SYDVKM. CDR3 size: 16 residues. Unmatched junction bases numbered 12, after V lost 4 bases and J lost 13 bases. The assay was immunoSEQ multiplex PCR, and TCRdb's table has in-frame clones only and misses some. The data show 100,000 or so clones, with 70% to 85% seen just once and more than 2% held by the top ten. Sequencing was performed on PBMCs, taken around atezolizumab (anti-PD-L1) treatment. The TCR was taken from a middle-aged man with urothelial cancer. The V and J genes are TRBV28 and TRBJ2-1, with TRBD2 matching 14 bases. The CDR3 loop is CASSSVGLAGALSQFF. In nucleotides, the CDR3 is TGTGCCAGCAGTTCCGTGGGACTAGCGGGAGCCCTATCTCAGTTCTTC.